This entry concerns a single T cell receptor beta chain. This entry is derived from a study of blood T cell repertoires in COVID-19. V was trimmed by 4 bases and J by 5 bases, leaving 14 bases between them. Per germline, CDR1 SQVTM and CDR2 ANQGSEA. CDR3 length: 13 amino acids. Generated by immunoSEQ multiplex PCR, the TCRdb table keeps only in-frame clones and is missing some. The sample has under 60,000 clones, 80% to 85% seen once. This sequence was found in a man younger than 45 with COVID-19, enrolled during active disease. This chain links TRBV29-1 with TRBJ1-1; the D gene is possibly TRBD1 (5 bases). The specimen sequenced was peripheral blood. CDR3 loop: CSVVEGRRTEAFF. The CDR3 nucleotides read TGCAGCGTTGTGGAGGGGCGAAGAACTGAAGCTTTCTTT.